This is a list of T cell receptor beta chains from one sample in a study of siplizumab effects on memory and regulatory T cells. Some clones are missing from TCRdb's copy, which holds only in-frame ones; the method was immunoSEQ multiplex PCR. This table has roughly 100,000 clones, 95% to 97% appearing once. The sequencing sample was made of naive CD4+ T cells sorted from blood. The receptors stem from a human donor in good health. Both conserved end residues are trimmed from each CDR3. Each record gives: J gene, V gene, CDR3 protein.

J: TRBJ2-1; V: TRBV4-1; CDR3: ASSQDEGGGPLDEQF
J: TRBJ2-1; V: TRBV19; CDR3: ASSFRDSPVEQF
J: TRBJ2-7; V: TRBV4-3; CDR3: ASSPTTPLGEY
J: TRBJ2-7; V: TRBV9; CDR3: ASSVGGLAGLYEQY
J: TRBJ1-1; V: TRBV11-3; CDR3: ASSLGGKNTEAF
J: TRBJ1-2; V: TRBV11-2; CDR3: ASSLTLLGGYT
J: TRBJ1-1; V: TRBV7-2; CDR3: ASSPGGGSTEAF
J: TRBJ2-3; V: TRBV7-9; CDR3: ASSAIVQGSTDTQY
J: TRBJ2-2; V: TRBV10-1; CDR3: ASRGAVNTGELF
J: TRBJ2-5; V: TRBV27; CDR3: ASSFSGGLQETQY
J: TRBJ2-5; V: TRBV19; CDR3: ASSTGLAGSTQY
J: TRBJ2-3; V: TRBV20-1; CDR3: SAMSGAAQY
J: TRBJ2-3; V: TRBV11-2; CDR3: ASSSRTSGGPLGTDTQY
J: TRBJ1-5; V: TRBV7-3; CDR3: ASSFDRDQPQH
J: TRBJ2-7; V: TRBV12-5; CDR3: ASGARGSSYEQY
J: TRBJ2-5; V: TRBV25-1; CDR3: ASTLTGLGSETQY
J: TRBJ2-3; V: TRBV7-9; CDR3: ASSLGQGTDTQY
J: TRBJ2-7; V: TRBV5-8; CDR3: ASSLSGEYYEQY
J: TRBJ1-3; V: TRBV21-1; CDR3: ASSKYRWGGKVRNTIY
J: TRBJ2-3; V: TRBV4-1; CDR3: ASSSDHRGSTDTQY
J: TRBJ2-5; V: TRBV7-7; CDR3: ASSLARVETQY
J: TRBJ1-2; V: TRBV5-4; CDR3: ASSPGQRYGYT
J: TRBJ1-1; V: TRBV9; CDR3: ASSFRDGMNTEAF
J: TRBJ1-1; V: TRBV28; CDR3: ASRHTTGGLLNTEAF
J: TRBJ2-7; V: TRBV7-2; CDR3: ASSRQGHQSLGYEQY
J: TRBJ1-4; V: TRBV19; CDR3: ASTPGTVGEKLF
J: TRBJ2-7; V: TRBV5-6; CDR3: ASSRQGISEQY
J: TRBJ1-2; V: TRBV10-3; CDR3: AISQDRIRYT
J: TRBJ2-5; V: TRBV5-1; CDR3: ASSLQIEETQY
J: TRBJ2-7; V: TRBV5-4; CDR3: ASSWGLIDYEQY
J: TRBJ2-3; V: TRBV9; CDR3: ASSVGPATDTQY
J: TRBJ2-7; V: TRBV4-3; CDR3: ASSQETGYSSYEQY
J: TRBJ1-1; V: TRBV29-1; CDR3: SVRQGATEAF
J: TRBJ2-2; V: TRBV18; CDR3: ASTRRNTGELF
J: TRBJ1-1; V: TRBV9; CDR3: ASSPRVVNTEAF
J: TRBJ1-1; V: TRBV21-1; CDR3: ASSTQDREEWGAF
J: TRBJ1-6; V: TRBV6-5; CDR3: ASSSPGQGRSPLH
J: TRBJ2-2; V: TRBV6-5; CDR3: ASGPRTGSTGELF
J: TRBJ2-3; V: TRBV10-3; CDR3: AIRPHDGTGDRGTQY
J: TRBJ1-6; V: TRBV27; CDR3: ASSLDRSSDLFPLH
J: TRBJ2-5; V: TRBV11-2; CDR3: ASSLAGTGVGETQY
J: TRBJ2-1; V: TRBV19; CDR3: ASSPKGPLQF
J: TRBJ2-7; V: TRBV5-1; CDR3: ASSSELAYEQY
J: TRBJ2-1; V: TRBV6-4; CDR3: ASSDRSSNAINEQF
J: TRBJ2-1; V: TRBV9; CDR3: ASSLTGTGSLEQF
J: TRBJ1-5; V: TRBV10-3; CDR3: ATGQAGGNQPQH
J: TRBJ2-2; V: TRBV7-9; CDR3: ASSLMGHTGELF
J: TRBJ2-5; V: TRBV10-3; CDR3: AIRGQQETQY